These 20 T cell receptor beta chains originate from one sample sequenced in a study of beta chain features in type 1 diabetes. The isolated RNA, all of it, was reverse transcribed, so expressed TCRB transcripts were what got sequenced. Measured with immunoSEQ multiplex PCR; TCRdb has only the in-frame clones, and not every one. The sample contains 120,000 to 150,000 clones, 6.9% of which appear only once. The material sequenced was central memory CD4+ T cells from blood. The receptors shown here come from a woman in her twenties or thirties in good health.

The chain combines TRBV10-3 with TRBJ2-1; TRBD2 matches at 10 bases. The germline gives CDR1 ENHRY, CDR2 SYGVKD. The ends lost 8 bases at V and 7 bases at J; junction bases unmatched: 14. The CDR3 runs 16 residues. The DNA of the CDR3 is TGTGCCATCTCCCGGGAGCCTAGCGGGGGAGGTAATGAGCAGTTCTTC. Translation: CAISREPSGGGNEQFF.

The table lists this clone with a few counts. The chain uses TRBV28 and TRBJ1-2, with 11 bases lining up with TRBD1. Germline loops: CDR1 MDHEN, CDR2 SYDVKM. The ends lost 6 bases at V and 4 bases at J; junction bases unmatched: 10. The CDR3 contains 16 residues. The CDR3 here is CASSRTGTGGTYGYTF. The CDR3 DNA is TGTGCCAGCAGCCGCACCGGGACAGGGGGAACCTATGGCTACACCTTC.

This clone has just a few counts. The chain is built from TRBV5-4 and TRBJ2-7, with D tentatively TRBD2 (5 bases). Germline V lookup: CDR1 SGHNT, CDR2 YYREEE (reference sequence). The V gene lost 2 bases and the J gene lost 2 bases, with 8 bases spanning the gap. CDR3 length: 13 amino acids. CDR3 in amino acids: CASSFPGTYEQYF. The CDR3 region has the DNA TGTGCCAGCAGCTTTCCCGGGACCTACGAGCAGTACTTC.

This sequence joins TRBV19 and TRBJ2-1; the D gene is possibly TRBD1 (6 bases). Germline CDR1 LNHDA, CDR2 SQIVND (reference sequence). This CDR3 region has 14 residues. Trimming left V 4 bases short and J 3 bases short, with 10 bases between. This chain's CDR3 is CASSNSDSYNEQFF. The CDR3 DNA reads TGTGCCAGTAGTAACTCGGACAGCTACAATGAGCAGTTCTTC.

At least ten counts were recorded for this clone. This chain joins TRBV5-4 and TRBJ2-3; TRBD2 agrees at 7 bases. The CDR3 sequence is 15 residues long. J lost 1 base, V lost 5 bases, and 7 bases had no gene match. Looked up from germline, CDR1 is SGHNT and CDR2 is YYREEE (reference sequence). CDR3 nucleotides: TGTGCCAGCAGACCCGGGACTACAGGCACAGATACGCAGTATTTT. It translates to CASRPGTTGTDTQYF.

This clone was detected only a few times. J is TRBJ2-3 and V is TRBV27; tentative D call: TRBD2 (5 bases). V lost 3 bases and J lost 0, with 7 bases in between. Looked up from germline, CDR1 is MNHEY and CDR2 is SMNVEV (reference sequence). The length of the CDR3 is 14 residues. The CDR3 DNA sequence: TGTGCCAGCAGTTTGGGCGGGAGCACAGATACGCAGTATTTT. The encoded protein is CASSLGGSTDTQYF.

This chain connects TRBV5-1 to TRBJ2-1; the match to TRBD2 covers 12 bases. Per germline, CDR1 SGHRS and CDR2 YFSETQ. V lost 4 bases to trimming and J lost 9 bases; unmatched junction nucleotides: 8. This CDR3 has 15 residues. The CDR3 DNA sequence: TGCGCCAGCAGCGGTTCTAGCGGGAGGGCTATTGAGCAGTTCTTC. It is translated as CASSGSSGRAIEQFF.

The chain combines TRBV6-6 with TRBJ1-5; perhaps TRBD1 as D (5 bases). Trimming removed 8 bases at V and 3 bases at J, with 11 bases between. Germline loops: CDR1 MNHNY, CDR2 SVGAGI (reference sequence). The CDR3 is made up of 13 amino acids. The CDR3 DNA reads TGTGCCAGCGCCGGGGGGATCAATCAGCCCCAGCATTTT. This codes for CASAGGINQPQHF.

This clone was recorded a few times. The rearrangement joins TRBV7-2 to TRBJ2-3; D remains unclear. With 3 bases removed from V and 5 bases from J, the gap between germline ends came to 12 bases. The length of the CDR3 is 14 residues. The germline V gene encodes CDR1 SGHTA and CDR2 FQGNSA. The CDR3 region is CASSLGSVGDTQYF. CDR3 sequence (DNA): TGTGCCAGCAGCTTGGGCTCCGTGGGAGATACGCAGTATTTT.

The chain couples TRBV19 to TRBJ1-1; 8 bases map to TRBD1. Germline assignment: CDR1 LNHDA and CDR2 SQIVND (reference sequence). Trimming at V came to 4 bases and at J to 0 bases, leaving 7 bases not matched to a gene. The CDR3 spans 16 residues. In DNA, the CDR3 is TGTGCCAGTAGTAGCCCGGGACAGGCCTTGAACACTGAAGCTTTCTTT. This sequence encodes CASSSPGQALNTEAFF. Full variable domain (outside the CDR3, taken from reference TRBV19 and TRBJ1-1): DGGITQSPKYLFRKEGQNVTLSCEQNLNHDAMYWYRQDPGQGLRLIYYSQIVNDFQKGDIAEGYSVSREKKESFPLTVTSAQKNPTAFYLCASSSPGQALNTEAFFGQGTRLTVV.

The chain recombines TRBV28 with TRBJ2-1; D is perhaps TRBD2 (6 bases). The CDR3 contains 15 residues. V was clipped by 7 bases and J by 5 bases, with 18 bases between them. Germline V CDR1 and CDR2: MDHEN, SYDVKM. The DNA of the CDR3 is TGTGCCAGCATGGTGGGGACGGCGGGGCACAATGAGCAGTTCTTC. Its protein product is CASMVGTAGHNEQFF.

This clone was observed many times. The V call is TRBV4-3, the J call TRBJ2-4, with 7 positions matching TRBD1. The CDR3 loop spans 14 amino acids. Germline CDR1 reads LGHNA; CDR2 reads YSLEER. V lost 4 bases to trimming and J lost 5 bases; unmatched junction nucleotides: 5. The CDR3 coding sequence is TGCGCCAGCAGCCGGGACAGCCATCAAAACATTCAGTACTTC. Translating it yields CASSRDSHQNIQYF.

This clone was seen a handful of times. The CDR3: CASSLASGGSPYEQYF. DNA of the CDR3: TGTGCCAGCAGCTTAGCCAGCGGGGGTAGCCCCTACGAGCAGTACTTC. The rearrangement uses TRBV7-2 and TRBJ2-7; 8 bases align to TRBD2. Germline V gene lookup returns CDR1 SGHTA and CDR2 FQGNSA. After removal of 0 bases from V and 2 bases from J, the junction contained 6 bases not matched to a gene. The CDR3 totals 16 residues.

The chain couples TRBV5-4 to TRBJ2-5, with 11 bases identical to TRBD2. V shed 4 bases, J shed 1 base, and the junction held 6 bases outside the gene matches. This CDR3 has 16 amino acids. Germline CDR1 SGHNT, CDR2 YYREEE (reference sequence). The CDR3 region is CASSRGTSGVQETQYF. The CDR3 DNA sequence: TGTGCCAGCAGCCGAGGGACTAGCGGTGTCCAAGAGACCCAGTACTTC.

The chain recombines TRBV5-4 with TRBJ2-6, with D possibly being TRBD1 (5 bases). There are 15 residues in the CDR3. V lost 4 bases to trimming and J lost 0 bases, with 8 bases between them. Germline CDR1 and CDR2: SGHNT and YYREEE (reference sequence). The DNA for the CDR3 is TGTGCCAGCAGCCGAGACAGCTCTGGGGCCAACGTCCTGACTTTC. It is translated as CASSRDSSGANVLTF. The whole variable domain, filled in from reference TRBV5-4 and TRBJ2-6, reads ETGVTQSPTHLIKTRGQQVTLRCSSQSGHNTVSWYQQALGQGPQFIFQYYREEENGRGNFPPRFSGLQFPNYSSELNVNALELDDSALYLCASSRDSSGANVLTFGAGSRLTVL.

The table lists this clone with a few counts. The CDR3 region is CASSSQAHTGELFF. For the CDR3, the DNA is TGTGCCAGCAGTTCCCAGGCACACACCGGGGAGCTGTTTTTT. This chain uses TRBV27 with TRBJ2-2, with D hard to call. Trimming left V 4 bases short and J 3 bases short, with 9 bases between. The germline gives CDR1 MNHEY, CDR2 SMNVEV (reference sequence). CDR3 size: 14 residues.

The chain links TRBV6-5 to TRBJ1-2, with 9 bases lining up with TRBD1. With 0 bases clipped from V and 4 bases from J, the junction kept 3 bases outside the gene matches. The V gene's germline CDR1 is MNHEY and CDR2 SVGAGI. The CDR3 length is 15 residues. CDR3 protein: CASSYSTGGFYGYTF. The CDR3 DNA reads TGTGCCAGCAGTTACTCGACAGGGGGATTCTATGGCTACACCTTC.

This clone was detected only a few times. The chain has TRBV7-6 and TRBJ2-3; possible D gene TRBD2, 6 bases. The V end was cut by 4 bases, the J end by 2 bases, with 13 bases between. Germline CDR1 SGHVS, CDR2 FNYEAQ. The CDR3 runs 15 residues. CDR3 sequence reads: CASSSGTSITDTQYF. DNA for the CDR3: TGTGCCAGCAGCTCAGGGACTTCCATCACAGATACGCAGTATTTT.

This clone was seen a few times. The rearrangement links TRBV11-2 to TRBJ2-5, with 9 bases aligning to TRBD1. V lost 5 bases to trimming and J lost 4 bases; unmatched junction nucleotides: 2. This CDR3 has 13 residues. CDR1 is SGHAT, CDR2 FQNNGV, per germline. Here the CDR3 DNA reads TGTGCCAGCAGCCTACAGGGGGCAGAGACCCAGTACTTC. Its protein product is CASSLQGAETQYF.

This clone was seen only a few times. The J gene is TRBJ2-7, the V gene TRBV7-2, with D possibly being TRBD2 (7 bases). CDR3 length equals 14 residues. Germline lookup yields CDR1 SGHTA and CDR2 FQGNSA. The V gene lost 7 bases and the J gene lost 3 bases, with 16 bases spanning the gap. The CDR3 region is CASKGEGRVYEQYF. The CDR3 DNA is TGTGCCAGCAAGGGGGAAGGGAGGGTCTACGAGCAGTACTTC.